This T cell receptor (beta chain) was sequenced in a study of blood T cell repertoires in COVID-19. Recruits, aged roughly 18 to 100 years, lived in 24 US areas. Participant-reported clinical history was the basis for cohort assignment. In germline, CDR1 is KGHSH, CDR2 LQKENI. CDR3 size: 18 residues. Losses at the gene ends were 2 bases for V and 2 bases for J; bases not matched to a gene: 9. TCRdb's table, derived via immunoSEQ multiplex PCR, lists solely in-frame clones and lacks some. The profile shows 400,000 to 450,000 clones, around 91% of them singletons. V gene TRBV18 combines with J gene TRBJ1-2, with 12 nucleotides matching TRBD1. The origin of this receptor is a man younger than 40 who had recovered from COVID-19. Sequencing used PBMCs or T cells enriched from blood (not recorded which). The CDR3 DNA reads TGTGCCAGCTCACCAGAGGGGACAGGGGGCTTACTCAACTATGGCTACACCTTC. As protein: CASSPEGTGGLLNYGYTF.